This is a list of T cell receptor beta chains from one sample in a study of shared clonotypes between healthy human individuals. Data came from immunoSEQ multiplex PCR; TCRdb stores just in-frame clones and leaves some out. The sample yields some 2,400,000 clones, around 95% seen once. Sequencing was carried out using naive CD4+ T cells sorted from blood. The receptors shown here come from a man aged 18 to 30 in good health. The CDR3 runs from the conserved cysteine through the conserved F or W. A D gene is named only where the DNA matches it firmly. A row's size may be missing; if present it is once, few, many or a size class.

D gene: -; clone size: once; J gene: TRBJ2-3; V gene: TRBV7-9; CDR3 protein: CASSPQGGEHTDTQYF; CDR3 DNA: TGTGCCAGCAGCCCCCAGGGTGGGGAGCACACAGATACGCAGTATTTT
D gene: -; clone size: -; J gene: TRBJ1-1; V gene: TRBV6-6; CDR3 protein: CASSTLTGLEAFF; CDR3 DNA: TGTGCCAGCAGTACCCTCACAGGGCTGGAAGCTTTCTTT
D gene: -; clone size: -; J gene: TRBJ2-6; V gene: TRBV5-6; CDR3 protein: CASSQQGLLDSGANVLTF; CDR3 DNA: TGTGCCAGCAGCCAACAGGGTCTCCTAGACTCTGGGGCCAACGTCCTGACTTTC
D gene: -; clone size: few; J gene: TRBJ1-2; V gene: TRBV7-9; CDR3 protein: CASTPRAGAYGYTF; CDR3 DNA: TGTGCCAGCACCCCACGGGCAGGGGCCTATGGCTACACCTTC
D gene: -; clone size: -; J gene: TRBJ2-7; V gene: TRBV28; CDR3 protein: CASSAPPGYWEQYF; CDR3 DNA: TGTGCCAGCAGCGCACCGCCCGGGTATTGGGAGCAGTACTTC
D gene: -; clone size: once; J gene: TRBJ2-2; V gene: TRBV5-1; CDR3 protein: CASSLVDPNTGELFF; CDR3 DNA: TGCGCCAGCAGCTTGGTGGACCCGAACACCGGGGAGCTGTTTTTT
D gene: TRBD1; clone size: -; J gene: TRBJ2-2; V gene: TRBV29-1; CDR3 protein: CSVIIWTGRDTGELFF; CDR3 DNA: TGCAGCGTCATAATCTGGACAGGGCGAGACACCGGGGAGCTGTTTTTT
D gene: -; clone size: once; J gene: TRBJ1-1; V gene: TRBV14; CDR3 protein: CASSPRLGTEAFF; CDR3 DNA: TGTGCCAGCAGCCCACGACTGGGGACTGAAGCTTTCTTT
D gene: -; clone size: -; J gene: TRBJ1-2; V gene: TRBV18; CDR3 protein: CASSPQTDRNYGYTF; CDR3 DNA: TGTGCCAGCTCACCTCAAACTGACCGAAACTATGGCTACACCTTC
D gene: TRBD1; clone size: -; J gene: TRBJ1-2; V gene: TRBV5-1; CDR3 protein: CASSTGELGNGYTF; CDR3 DNA: TGCGCCAGCAGCACAGGGGAGTTGGGAAATGGCTACACCTTC
D gene: -; clone size: few; J gene: TRBJ2-5; V gene: TRBV7-9; CDR3 protein: CASSFSETQYF; CDR3 DNA: TGTGCCAGCAGCTTCTCAGAGACCCAGTACTTC
D gene: -; clone size: -; J gene: TRBJ2-7; V gene: TRBV5-4; CDR3 protein: CASSLAPSYEQYF; CDR3 DNA: TGTGCCAGCAGCCTAGCCCCCTCCTACGAGCAGTACTTC
D gene: TRBD2; clone size: -; J gene: TRBJ2-7; V gene: TRBV7-6; CDR3 protein: CASSKSGSLSYEQYF; CDR3 DNA: TGTGCCAGCAGCAAAAGCGGGAGCCTATCCTACGAGCAGTACTTC
D gene: -; clone size: -; J gene: TRBJ2-7; V gene: TRBV5-1; CDR3 protein: CASSEQAQASSYEQYF; CDR3 DNA: TGCGCCAGCAGCGAGCAGGCGCAGGCTAGCTCCTACGAGCAGTACTTC